These 28 T cell receptor beta chains were all obtained from the same sample, sequenced in a study of shared clonotypes between healthy human individuals (TCRdb year 2020). Library creation used the immunoSEQ multiplex PCR assay. This is the immuneACCESS table as TCRdb keeps it, with only in-frame sequences that have V and J called. A part of the clones is gone; compared with another copy, unresolved V genes explain less than half, and the rest is unexplained. This sample is represented by roughly 2.4 million clones; about 94% of them were singletons. The ten top clones hold 0.1% to 0.15% of the sample. Input material: naive CD4+ T cells sorted from blood. The cell subset or site label here, explained by the study, means: CD45RA+ positively selected. These receptors were obtained from a man younger than 35 in good health.

V gene TRBV5-1 combines with J gene TRBJ2-1; weak D call: TRBD2 (7 bases). Per the germline V gene, CDR1 is SGHRS and CDR2 is YFSETQ. This CDR3 has 17 amino acids. Trimming pared 0 bases from V and 5 bases from J, leaving 18 bases between. This chain's CDR3 is CASSLEGGGPPNNEQFF. The CDR3 DNA is TGCGCCAGCAGCTTGGAGGGGGGAGGGCCGCCCAACAATGAGCAGTTCTTC.

This clone has only one observation. The CDR3 loop reads CSLGLNTEAFF. The CDR3 nucleotides read TGCAGCCTAGGGTTGAACACTGAAGCTTTCTTT. The rearrangement uses TRBV29-1 and TRBJ1-1; no firm D call. Trimming took 8 bases from V and 0 from J, leaving 7 bases between them. Germline-derived CDR1 and CDR2 are SQVTM and ANQGSEA. The CDR3 consists of 11 residues.

The rearrangement joins TRBV27 to TRBJ1-1, with 7 bases matching TRBD1. The CDR3 runs to 15 residues. The junction had 10 bases not matched to a gene; V was cut back by 5 bases and J by 4 bases. Germline values: CDR1 MNHEY, CDR2 SMNVEV (reference sequence). CDR3 coding DNA: TGTGCCAGCAGTCCGACAGGGTCGTTGGGCACTGAAGCTTTCTTT. Protein: CASSPTGSLGTEAFF.

In this sample, this clone turned up once. The chain employs TRBV25-1 and TRBJ1-1; 12 nucleotides agree with TRBD1. CDR1 and CDR2 from the germline V gene are MGHDK and SYGVNS. Trimming took 4 bases from V and 1 from J; bases not matched to a gene: 1. There are 15 residues in the CDR3. The chain's CDR3 is CASSGDRGRNTEAFF. The CDR3 region has the DNA TGTGCCAGCAGTGGGGACAGGGGGCGGAACACTGAAGCTTTCTTT.

The chain recombines TRBV2 with TRBJ2-7; the D gene is possibly TRBD2 (6 bases). Germline CDR1 is SNHLY and CDR2 is FYNNEI. Trimming stripped 8 bases from V and 3 bases from J, with 14 bases between. The CDR3 contains 13 residues. CDR3 loop: CASGDSGNYEQYF. DNA for the CDR3: TGTGCCAGCGGGGACTCGGGGAACTACGAGCAGTACTTC.

This clone was recorded a few times. The chain combines TRBV6-6 with TRBJ1-1; D is uncertain. Germline loops: CDR1 MNHNY, CDR2 SVGAGI (reference sequence). The CDR3 totals 12 residues. V dropped 2 bases and J dropped 4 bases, with 5 bases sitting between them. In DNA form, the CDR3 reads TGTGCCAGCAGTTACGAGGCCACTGAAGCTTTCTTT. It encodes CASSYEATEAFF.

V usage is TRBV6-1 and J usage is TRBJ2-5; no clear D gene. The CDR3 consists of 11 residues. The V end lost 2 bases, the J end lost 6 bases, and 4 bases lay between the germline ends. Germline CDR1 reads MNHNS; CDR2 reads SASEGT. The CDR3 nucleotides are TGTGCCAGCAGTGAACCCCAGACCCAGTACTTC. It codes for CASSEPQTQYF.

The V call is TRBV12-5, the J call TRBJ2-5; D ambiguous. V was pared by 6 bases and J by 4 bases, with 9 bases between. Germline V gene lookup returns CDR1 LGHNT and CDR2 FRNRAP. The CDR3 runs 12 residues. CDR3 DNA sequence: TGTGCTAGTGGCACTTCCCGAGAGACCCAGTACTTC. It yields the protein CASGTSRETQYF.

The chain recombines TRBV14 with TRBJ1-5, with 11 bases matching TRBD1. CDR1 and CDR2 from the germline V gene are SGHDN and FVKESK. V lost 3 bases to trimming and J lost 6 bases; unmatched junction nucleotides: 4. The CDR3 contains 15 residues. The CDR3 DNA is TGTGCCAGCAGCCAGGACAGGGGGCGCGGTCAGCCCCAGCATTTT. Translating it yields CASSQDRGRGQPQHF.

The chain is built from TRBV5-8 and TRBJ2-7; 8 bases match TRBD1. V lost 4 bases to trimming and J lost 1 base; unmatched junction nucleotides: 4. Germline V lookup: CDR1 SGHTS, CDR2 YDEGEE. CDR3 length: 14 amino acids. The CDR3 reads CASSGTGSSYEQYF. For the CDR3, the DNA is TGTGCCAGCAGCGGGACAGGAAGTTCCTACGAGCAGTACTTC.

The rearrangement joins TRBV14 to TRBJ2-7, with D maybe TRBD1 (6 bases). V shed 4 bases and J shed 3 bases, with 16 bases lying between them. The CDR3 has 15 amino acids. From germline, CDR1 is SGHDN and CDR2 FVKESK. The CDR3, as DNA: TGTGCCAGCAGCCGAGGAGGTGGCAGGGGCTACGAGCAGTACTTC. It translates to CASSRGGGRGYEQYF.

The chain recombines TRBV7-2 with TRBJ1-5, with TRBD1 identical over 8 bases. Germline CDR1 reads SGHTA; CDR2 reads FQGNSA. The CDR3 spans 14 residues. J lost 2 bases, V lost 5 bases, and 2 bases had no gene match. This chain's CDR3 is CASSKDRGNQPQHF. The CDR3 DNA sequence: TGTGCCAGCAGCAAGGACAGGGGCAATCAGCCCCAGCATTTT.

Notes on this clone: The sample carries other DNA sequences with the same CDR3. The chain joins TRBV25-1 to TRBJ2-2, with TRBD2 matching 8 bases. V dropped 1 base and J dropped 4; count of bases not matched to a gene: 5. In germline, CDR1 is MGHDK, CDR2 SYGVNS. CDR3 length: 16 residues. The CDR3 here is CASSELLAESTGELFF. DNA of the CDR3: TGTGCCAGCAGTGAATTACTAGCGGAGAGCACCGGGGAGCTGTTTTTT. Full variable domain (missing parts from reference TRBV25-1 and TRBJ2-2): EADIYQTPRYLVIGTGKKITLECSQTMGHDKMYWYQQDPGMELHLIHYSYGVNSTEKGDLSSESTVSRIRTEHFPLTLESARPSHTSQYLCASSELLAESTGELFFGEGSRLTVL.

V is TRBV25-1 and J is TRBJ2-7, with TRBD1 identical over 8 bases. V shed 4 bases and J 4 bases; nucleotides not matched to a gene: 3. This CDR3 region has 13 residues. From germline, CDR1 is MGHDK and CDR2 SYGVNS. Written as DNA, the CDR3 is TGTGCCAGCAGTGTGAGACAGGGGTACGAGCAGTACTTC. Protein: CASSVRQGYEQYF.

The chain links TRBV7-8 to TRBJ2-5; D is tentatively TRBD1 or TRBD2 (5 bases each). Germline V gene sequence: CDR1 SGHVS, CDR2 FQNEAQ. This CDR3 region has 13 residues. The V end lost 3 bases, the J end lost 7 bases, and 12 bases lay between the germline ends. The CDR3 DNA reads TGTGCCAGCAGCTTGGGACGAGAAGGGACCCAGTACTTC. This gives the protein CASSLGREGTQYF.

This sequence joins TRBV6-5 and TRBJ1-2; TRBD1 matches at 9 bases. The ends lost 6 bases at V and 4 bases at J; junction bases unmatched: 9. CDR1 MNHEY and CDR2 SVGAGI come from the germline V gene. This CDR3 spans 15 amino acids. This CDR3 is CASRPGQGRSYGYTF. CDR3 DNA: TGTGCCAGCAGGCCCGGACAGGGGAGGTCCTATGGCTACACCTTC.

The chain is built from TRBV6-5 and TRBJ2-7; 7 positions match TRBD1. Germline loops: CDR1 MNHEY, CDR2 SVGAGI. V dropped 6 bases and J dropped 0; count of bases not matched to a gene: 8. CDR3 size: 15 residues. The DNA of the CDR3 is TGTGCCAGCAGGAAAAAACAGGGGTCCTCCTACGAGCAGTACTTC. Translated, it gives CASRKKQGSSYEQYF.

The chain employs TRBV6-1 and TRBJ2-7; 11 nucleotides agree with TRBD2. The length of the CDR3 is 15 residues. Germline V gene lookup returns CDR1 MNHNS and CDR2 SASEGT. V shed 4 bases, J shed 2 bases, and the junction held 4 bases outside the gene matches. This chain's CDR3 is CASSVLAGGAYEQYF. CDR3 bases: TGTGCCAGCAGTGTCCTAGCGGGAGGTGCCTACGAGCAGTACTTC.

This clone appeared once. The chain joins TRBV19 to TRBJ2-2; D unresolved. The CDR3 length is 16 residues. In germline, CDR1 is LNHDA, CDR2 SQIVND (reference sequence). The ends were cut back, 7 bases at V and 2 bases at J, with 17 bases in the middle. The CDR3: CASTRMERINTGELFF. As DNA, the CDR3 is TGTGCCAGTACCCGAATGGAACGGATTAACACCGGGGAGCTGTTTTTT.

In this sample, this clone turned up once. The J gene is TRBJ1-4, the V gene TRBV4-1; D gene uncertain. The CDR3 spans 19 residues. The germline V gene encodes CDR1 MGHRA and CDR2 YSYEKL. Trimming left V 1 base short and J 5 bases short, with 23 bases between. The CDR3 loop reads CASSQGTQMVTTRNEKLFF. The CDR3 DNA sequence: TGCGCCAGCAGCCAAGGAACCCAGATGGTGACAACCAGGAATGAAAAACTGTTTTTT.

The table lists this clone with a count of one. The chain couples TRBV6-6 to TRBJ1-4, with D hard to call. The CDR3 has 12 amino acids. V lost 10 bases and J 5 bases, leaving 11 bases between the germline ends. Germline V lookup: CDR1 MNHNY, CDR2 SVGAGI (reference sequence). The CDR3 spells CATRSSNEKLFF. In DNA, the CDR3 is TGTGCCACCAGGTCGTCCAATGAAAAACTGTTTTTT.

The chain joins TRBV28 to TRBJ2-7; TRBD1 agrees at 7 bases. Germline CDR1 is MDHEN and CDR2 is SYDVKM. Germline trimming cut 6 bases from V and 3 bases from J; bases unmatched to any gene: 8. The CDR3 spans 14 residues. CDR3 protein: CASRYGTEIYEQYF. The CDR3 DNA is TGTGCCAGCAGGTACGGGACAGAAATCTACGAGCAGTACTTC.

The V gene is TRBV4-1, the J gene TRBJ2-5; possible D gene TRBD2, 5 bases. The CDR3 runs to 15 residues. Germline-derived CDR1 and CDR2 are MGHRA and YSYEKL. Trimming removed 0 bases from V and 0 bases from J, with 8 bases in between. The DNA for the CDR3 is TGCGCCAGCAGCCAAGATAGGACTGACCAAGAGACCCAGTACTTC. Protein sequence: CASSQDRTDQETQYF.

The gene calls are TRBV29-1 and TRBJ1-3, with 7 bases fitting TRBD1. CDR1 SQVTM and CDR2 ANQGSEA come from the germline V gene. The CDR3 has 14 residues. Trimming at V came to 6 bases and at J to 1 base, leaving 6 bases not matched to a gene. CDR3 in amino acids: CSVRQGSSGNTIYF. The CDR3 coding sequence is TGCAGCGTCCGACAGGGATCGTCTGGAAACACCATATATTTT.

This chain links TRBV7-8 with TRBJ1-5, with TRBD1 matching 9 bases. The V gene's germline CDR1 is SGHVS and CDR2 FQNEAQ. V trimming: 3 bases; J trimming: 4 bases; junction bases outside the gene matches: 7. This CDR3 is 16 amino acids long. This CDR3 reads CASSFAGTGWNQPQHF. For the CDR3, the DNA is TGTGCCAGCAGCTTCGCCGGGACAGGGTGGAATCAGCCCCAGCATTTT.

A single count supports this clone. The DNA of the CDR3 is TGTGCCATCAGAGAGGCAGGGGTCGAGCAGTACTTC. Translation gives CAIREAGVEQYF. The V and J genes are TRBV10-3 and TRBJ2-7, with D tentatively TRBD1 (6 bases). Trimming left V 6 bases short and J 6 bases short, with 12 bases between. CDR3 length: 12 amino acids. Germline CDR1 and CDR2: ENHRY and SYGVKD.

This chain connects TRBV30 to TRBJ1-1; D gene ambiguous. V lost 4 bases and J lost 9, with 12 bases in between. The CDR3 sequence is 11 residues long. Per germline, CDR1 GTSNPN and CDR2 SVGIG (reference sequence). The CDR3, as DNA: TGTGCCTGGACCGAGCACGTCCAAGCTTTCTTT. It yields the protein CAWTEHVQAFF.

To note about this clone: Other nucleotide sequences from this sample produce the same CDR3. The chain employs TRBV18 and TRBJ1-2, with TRBD1 matching over 10 bases. This CDR3 is 13 amino acids long. Unmatched junction bases numbered 3, after V lost 3 bases and J lost 8 bases. Germline V CDR1 and CDR2: KGHSH, LQKENI. The CDR3 region has the DNA TGTGCCAGCTCACCCGGGACAGGGGTAGGCTACACCTTC. The encoded protein is CASSPGTGVGYTF.